A single count supports the clone carrying this T cell receptor (beta chain). What it binds is unknown. This sample was included in a study of cytomegalovirus exposure and HLA in healthy donors. On the study more broadly: A prior study identified approximately 110 million unique TCR beta sequences from about 179 million T cells. Regarding the study as a whole: Presence/absence results assume similar sequencing depth per donor, which may not hold.

V was pared by 5 bases and J by 2 bases, with 7 bases of the junction left unmatched. The CDR3 covers 15 residues. CDR1 and CDR2 (germline): SEHNR, FQNEAQ (reference sequence). Primers: 60 Vbeta forward and 13 Jbeta reverse. Sequencing was performed with immunoSEQ multiplex PCR; in TCRdb, only in-frame clones are kept and a portion is missing. The sample has around 130,000 clones, approximately 78% seen once. The sample consisted of PBMCs. This receptor was taken from a woman in her 40s in good health and CMV-seropositive. The rearrangement joins TRBV7-9 to TRBJ2-3; 7 nucleotides align to TRBD2. CDR3 DNA sequence: TGTGCCAGCAGCAAGGAGCGGGGCTCCACAGATACGCAGTATTTT. Translation: CASSKERGSTDTQYF. Variable domain in full (rest from reference TRBV7-9 and TRBJ2-3): DTGVSQNPRHKITKRGQNVTFRCDPISEHNRLYWYRQTLGQGPEFLTYFQNEAQLEKSRLLSDRFSAERPKGSFSTLEIQRTEQGDSAMYLCASSKERGSTDTQYFGPGTRLTVL.